This T cell receptor (beta chain) came from a study of T cell changes during pregnancy in multiple sclerosis. Measured with immunoSEQ multiplex PCR; TCRdb has only the in-frame clones, and not every one. The sample lists approximately 47,000 clones, roughly 90% occurring once. This TCR derives from a female donor with multiple sclerosis, enrolled in a pregnancy study. Here the sequenced sample was peripheral blood, taken in the first trimester of pregnancy.

This CDR3 reads CASSQVGTGSQQFF. The CDR3, as DNA: TGCGCCAGCAGCCAAGTAGGGACAGGATCTCAGCAGTTCTTC. The genes are TRBV4-3 and TRBJ2-1, with 8 bases identical to TRBD1. The J segment lost 11 bases and the V segment lost 1 base, leaving 7 bases of the junction unmatched. The CDR3 is 14 amino acids. CDR1 and CDR2 (germline): LGHNA, YSLEER.